This TCR beta chain emerged from a study of CXCR3-negative and CXCR3-positive naive CD8 T cells. General study points: TRB CDR3s were more hydrophobic in CXCR3-positive than in CXCR3-negative naive cells. Naive cells, whether CXCR3-negative or CXCR3-positive, had similar TRBV-TRBJ usage, while memory cells differed.

Details on this clonotype: As yet, its antigen is unknown.

The CDR3 consists of 14 residues. Germline lookup yields CDR1 SGHRS and CDR2 YFSETQ. The authors prepared UMI-labeled TRB cDNA libraries by 5' RACE. TCRdb re-called the 5' RACE reads; one entry per CDR3 protein, DNA not given. This sample's table reports 100,000 to 150,000 distinct CDR3 sequences. Sorting was done in triplicate for each CD8+ T cell subset (300,000 cells each). The specimen sequenced was naive CXCR3+ CD8+ T cells from blood. This sample's subset: CD45RO-CCR7+CD27+CD95- naive CD8+ T cells expressing CXCR3 (TNR3+). The sequence was obtained from a human donor in good health. Some clones in this sample may be carry-over from other donors' samples. This chain joins TRBV5-1 and TRBJ2-1. The chain's CDR3 is CASSLQTLYNEQFF.